This TCR beta chain stems from a study of shared clonotypes between healthy human individuals. The CDR3 is 14 amino acids. V shed 1 base and J shed 5 bases, with 12 bases lying between them. Per germline, CDR1 SGHVS and CDR2 FQNEAQ. Clones were sequenced by immunoSEQ multiplex PCR, and TCRdb holds only the in-frame ones, with some missing. The sample yields 2 million to 2.5 million clones, 85% to 95% seen once. Terminally differentiated effector memory CD45RA+ cells were left out of the naive CD8 fraction, which was CD45RO-negative and positively selected for CCR7. The sequence was collected from a man between 18 and 29 years old in good health. Some clones in this sample may be carry-over from other donors' samples. Sequencing used naive CD8+ T cells from PBMCs. The J gene is TRBJ2-7, the V gene TRBV7-8, with unresolved D. The CDR3 bases are TGTGCCAGCAGCTTAGAATCGCAGTTCCACGAGCAGTACTTC. Translation gives CASSLESQFHEQYF.